Described below is a single TCR beta chain sequence and its context. The entry originates in a study of blood T cell repertoires in COVID-19. The V gene lost 10 bases and the J gene lost 0 bases, with 13 bases spanning the gap. The CDR3 is 13 amino acids. Germline-derived CDR1 and CDR2 are MNHEY and SVGAGI. Those enrolled, adults aged roughly 18 to 90 years, came from fewer than 25 US areas. Method: immunoSEQ multiplex PCR; TCRdb's copy keeps in-frame clones and lacks some. Here the sample spans about 180,000 clones, approximately 85% being singletons. The sequence was collected from a woman in her twenties or thirties who had recovered from COVID-19. J is TRBJ2-7 and V is TRBV6-5, with D tentatively TRBD1 (6 bases). Sequencing was performed on PBMCs or T cells enriched from blood (not recorded which). The CDR3 bases are TGTGCCACTGGGTGGACAGCCTCCTACGAGCAGTACTTC. Translated, it gives CATGWTASYEQYF.